Sequencing of this T cell receptor (beta chain) was carried out in a study of shared clonotypes between healthy human individuals. Study-wide findings and caveats: Naive subsets typically showed greater estimated richness than memory subsets. There were few donors, and this limited the genetic and exposure-history diversity represented.

A CD45RA-negative memory subset and a CD45RA+ naive subset were separated from the CD4+ cells. Some 30,000 T cell genomes, or roughly 200 ng DNA, went into the sorted-subset replicate PCRs. The assay was immunoSEQ multiplex PCR, and TCRdb's table has in-frame clones only and misses some. The sample has a few million clones, around 93% seen once; the top ten hold 0.3% to 0.4%. Germline-derived CDR1 and CDR2 are SGHTA and FQGTGA. Trimming took 5 bases from V and 5 from J; bases not matched to a gene: 10. There are 16 residues in the CDR3. Worth noting for this clone: The antigen is undetermined.

The sequence was obtained from a man younger than 35 in good health. Some clones in this sample may be carry-over from other donors' samples. Sample: naive CD4+ T cells from PBMCs. Subset in this sample: CD45RA+ positively selected. V gene TRBV7-3 combines with J gene TRBJ2-3; 10 nucleotides line up with TRBD1. The CDR3 reads CASSKSRDRGGDTQYF. CDR3 sequence (DNA): TGTGCCAGCAGCAAATCCCGGGACAGGGGTGGAGATACGCAGTATTTT.